The next 22 T cell receptor beta chains were all read from a single sample in a study of human T cells and chemical hapten exposure. In TCRdb, the RACE reads were re-called with MiXCR into one record per CDR3 protein. This table has some 100,000 distinct CDR3 sequences, 9.3% appearing once. Specified time point: patch test 2, 6 weeks after DPC sensitization. Sample treatment: therapeutic diphenylcyclopropenone sensitization with weekly scalp DPC. Sequenced material: whole blood, taken in connection with sensitization to the hapten diphenylcyclopropenone (DPC). The receptors come from a woman between 40 and 50 years old with alopecia areata. Some clones in this sample may be carry-over from other donors' samples.

This clonotype occurred a few times. This rearrangement joins TRBV27 to TRBJ2-1; 7 bases are a match to TRBD1. In germline, CDR1 is MNHEY, CDR2 SMNVEV (reference sequence). The CDR3 is 14 residues long. V lost 5 bases to trimming and J lost 6 bases; unmatched junction nucleotides: 7. Here the CDR3 reads CASSVTGYSNEQFF. The CDR3 DNA is TGTGCCAGCAGTGTGACAGGGTACAGCAATGAGCAGTTCTTC.

This clonotype was recorded at least ten times. This chain links TRBV6-1 with TRBJ2-7; D is uncertain. Trimming pared 2 bases from V and 0 bases from J, leaving 5 bases between. Germline-derived CDR1 and CDR2 are MNHNS and SASEGT. This CDR3 region has 13 residues. The chain's CDR3 is CASSEMGSYEQYF. The DNA of the CDR3 is TGTGCCAGCAGTGAAATGGGCTCCTACGAGCAGTACTTC.

As DNA, the CDR3 is TGTGCCAGCAGCATTGATTGGTCTGGGGCCAACGTCCTGACTTTC. It codes for CASSIDWSGANVLTF. This chain joins TRBV6-6 and TRBJ2-6; D gene ambiguous. The length of the CDR3 is 15 residues. Germline lookup yields CDR1 MNHNY and CDR2 SVGAGI (reference sequence). Trimming shortened V by 6 bases and J by 1 base, and 10 bases separated the two germline ends.

This clonotype has a handful of counts. This chain uses TRBV11-2 with TRBJ1-1; 10 bases agree with TRBD1. V was pared by 5 bases and J by 4 bases, with 7 bases of the junction left unmatched. The CDR3 spans 15 residues. The germline V gene encodes CDR1 SGHAT and CDR2 FQNNGV. CDR3 DNA sequence: TGTGCCAGCAGCCATGGGACAGGGGCGACCACTGAAGCTTTCTTT. Translated, it gives CASSHGTGATTEAFF.

In its sample, this clonotype was seen many times. The chain couples TRBV29-1 to TRBJ2-5; 9 bases are a match to TRBD1. CDR3 length: 14 amino acids. Germline V gene lookup returns CDR1 SQVTM and CDR2 ANQGSEA. Trimming cost V 7 bases and J 5 bases; bases outside gene matches: 11. The CDR3 here is CSAKAGTGLETQYF. CDR3 in DNA: TGCAGCGCTAAAGCCGGGACAGGGTTGGAGACCCAGTACTTC.

The chain has TRBV5-1 and TRBJ2-2; D might be TRBD1 (6 bases). The CDR3 contains 16 residues. The V end lost 2 bases, the J end lost 1 base, and 12 bases lay between the germline ends. Per the germline V gene, CDR1 is SGHRS and CDR2 is YFSETQ. CDR3 loop: CASSLKTGRNTGELFF. The CDR3 region has the DNA TGCGCCAGCAGCTTAAAGACAGGTCGGAACACCGGGGAGCTGTTTTTT.

The chain uses TRBV7-2 and TRBJ2-5, with D hard to call. Germline assignment: CDR1 SGHTA and CDR2 FQGNSA. With 5 bases removed from V and 1 base from J, the gap between germline ends came to 8 bases. The CDR3 length is 13 residues. The CDR3 sequence is CASSRRSQETQYF. The CDR3 region has the DNA TGTGCCAGCAGCAGACGGAGCCAAGAGACCCAGTACTTC.

V is TRBV4-3 and J is TRBJ2-1, with 9 bases lining up with TRBD2. The CDR3 length is 20 residues. Germline CDR1 and CDR2: LGHNA and YSLEER. Trimming took 4 bases from V and 5 from J; bases not matched to a gene: 21. The CDR3 spells CASSPSPGQDSGRIHNEQFF. DNA of the CDR3: TGCGCCAGCAGCCCTAGTCCGGGACAAGATAGCGGGAGAATCCACAATGAGCAGTTCTTC.

This clonotype turned up a few times. V gene TRBV6-2 or TRBV6-3 combines with J gene TRBJ2-7; 7 bases map to TRBD1. With 0 bases clipped from V and 7 bases from J, the junction kept 9 bases outside the gene matches. There are 15 residues in the CDR3. Per the germline V gene, CDR1 is MNHEY and CDR2 is SVGEGT. Here the CDR3 DNA reads TGTGCCAGCAGTTACTCATACGGAAGGGGGCTGGAGCAGTACTTC. Its translation is CASSYSYGRGLEQYF.

This clonotype was detected only a few times. The gene calls are TRBV6-5 and TRBJ2-2, with D uncertain. Germline V gives CDR1 MNHEY, CDR2 SVGAGI. The germline V and J ends were trimmed by 0 bases and 6 bases, with 8 bases remaining between them. The CDR3 has 14 residues. The CDR3 here is CASSYSGRAGELFF. Here the CDR3 DNA reads TGTGCCAGCAGTTACTCGGGCCGGGCCGGGGAGCTGTTTTTT.

This clonotype showed up many times. The chain is built from TRBV12-3 or TRBV12-4 and TRBJ1-5; TRBD1 aligns across 7 bases. The CDR3 spans 14 residues. V trimming: 6 bases; J trimming: 3 bases; junction bases outside the gene matches: 5. Here the CDR3 reads CASRGQLLNQPQHF. CDR3 bases: TGTGCCAGCAGGGGACAGCTGCTCAATCAGCCCCAGCATTTT.

The rearrangement uses TRBV20-1 and TRBJ2-5, with 9 bases matching TRBD1. There are 14 residues in the CDR3. Germline V gives CDR1 DFQATT, CDR2 SNEGSKA (reference sequence). V lost 7 bases, J lost 4 bases, and 10 bases stayed unmatched. Here the CDR3 DNA reads TGCAGTGTCGAAGGGACAGGGTCTCCAGAGACCCAGTACTTC. This encodes CSVEGTGSPETQYF.

There are many counts of this clonotype. The rearrangement joins TRBV29-1 to TRBJ2-6; 7 bases match TRBD2. CDR3 length: 17 amino acids. CDR1 and CDR2 (germline): SQVTM, ANQGSEA. J gave up 2 bases and V 5 bases, and 12 bases lay outside the gene matches. The CDR3 DNA is TGCAGCGTTTCCCTGCGGGAGAATCCCACTGGGGCCAACGTCCTGACTTTC. Translated, it gives CSVSLRENPTGANVLTF.

Regarding this clonotype: The junction shows a germline mismatch at one end, possibly a read error. The chain couples TRBV4-3 to TRBJ2-2; 11 nucleotides match TRBD2. This CDR3 has 19 amino acids. Germline V gene lookup returns CDR1 LGHNA and CDR2 YSLEER. CDR3 sequence reads: CASSQSTMGLAGGTGKLFF. CDR3 bases: TGCGCCAGCAGCCAATCCACCATGGGGCTAGCGGGAGGCACCGGGAAGCTGTTTTTT.

The chain carries TRBV5-5 and TRBJ2-1; 7 bases fit TRBD1. Germline V gene data show CDR1 as SGHKS and CDR2 as YYEKEE (reference sequence). The CDR3 runs to 11 residues. V gave up 1 base and J gave up 14 bases; unmatched junction bases: 3. In DNA, the CDR3 is TGTGCCAGCAGCTTGAGGACAGGCGAGTTCTTC. This gives the protein CASSLRTGEFF.

This clonotype was recorded at least ten times. V is TRBV6-1 and J is TRBJ2-7, with 9 nucleotides matching TRBD1. J gave up 2 bases and V 7 bases, and 9 bases lay outside the gene matches. CDR3 length: 15 residues. Germline V gives CDR1 MNHNS, CDR2 SASEGT. As DNA, the CDR3 is TGTGCCAGCAAGTGGGGGGACAGGGAAACCTACGAGCAGTACTTC. Encoded protein: CASKWGDRETYEQYF.

Many counts were recorded for this clonotype. V gene TRBV12-3 or TRBV12-4 combines with J gene TRBJ2-5; possible D gene TRBD1, 6 bases. There are 14 residues in the CDR3. V lost 4 bases and J lost 1, with 10 bases in between. The CDR3 reads CASSSDSSQETQYF. In DNA, the CDR3 is TGTGCCAGCAGTTCGGACAGCTCCCAAGAGACCCAGTACTTC.

This clonotype was seen many times. The V gene is TRBV29-1, the J gene TRBJ2-7, with 11 positions matching TRBD2. CDR3 length equals 15 residues. Unmatched junction bases numbered 8, after V lost 5 bases and J lost 2 bases. Germline CDR1 is SQVTM and CDR2 is ANQGSEA. The CDR3 protein is CSVPGTSGGPYEQYF. DNA for the CDR3: TGCAGCGTTCCGGGGACTAGCGGAGGCCCCTACGAGCAGTACTTC.

This clonotype appeared many times. This chain links TRBV12-3 or TRBV12-4 with TRBJ1-1; D gene unclear. Trimming pared 6 bases from V and 1 base from J, leaving 12 bases between. CDR3 length: 14 amino acids. Written as DNA, the CDR3 is TGTGCCAGCAGCCCCTTGGACGGGAACACTGAAGCTTTCTTT. It encodes CASSPLDGNTEAFF.

The chain uses TRBV5-4 and TRBJ2-3; D is possibly TRBD1 (6 bases). This CDR3 region has 13 residues. The germline V and J ends were trimmed by 3 bases and 3 bases, with 8 bases remaining between them. The V gene's germline CDR1 is SGHNT and CDR2 YYREEE (reference sequence). The CDR3 sequence: CASSSGQTDTQYF. The CDR3 DNA sequence: TGTGCCAGCAGCTCCGGACAGACAGATACGCAGTATTTT.

The J gene is TRBJ2-7, the V gene TRBV6-6; D assignment may be TRBD1 or TRBD2 (6 bases each). This CDR3 has 15 amino acids. V was pared by 2 bases and J by 3 bases, with 14 bases between. CDR1 and CDR2 from the germline V gene are MNHNY and SVGAGI (reference sequence). As DNA, the CDR3 is TGTGCCAGCAGTTACAGGGGGGACGGTCACTACGAGCAGTACTTC. It translates to CASSYRGDGHYEQYF.

This clonotype has at least ten counts. This chain uses TRBV29-1 with TRBJ2-5, with TRBD1 as a possible D gene (5 bases). Trimming took off 4 bases at V and 4 bases at J, with 10 bases between the two ends. This CDR3 has 12 amino acids. CDR1 and CDR2 (germline): SQVTM, ANQGSEA. The CDR3 coding sequence is TGCAGCGTTGTGAAGGGGCCAGAGACCCAGTACTTC. Its translation: CSVVKGPETQYF.